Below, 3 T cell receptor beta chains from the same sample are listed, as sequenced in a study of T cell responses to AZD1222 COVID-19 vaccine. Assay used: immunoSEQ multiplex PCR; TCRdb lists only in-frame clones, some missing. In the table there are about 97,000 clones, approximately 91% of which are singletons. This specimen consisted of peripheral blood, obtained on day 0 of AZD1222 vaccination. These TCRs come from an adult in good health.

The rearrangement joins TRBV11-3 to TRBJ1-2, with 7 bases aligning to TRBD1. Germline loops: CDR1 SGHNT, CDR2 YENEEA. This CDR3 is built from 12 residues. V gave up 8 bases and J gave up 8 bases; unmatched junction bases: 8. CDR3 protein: CASRRDSSGYTF. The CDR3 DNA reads TGTGCCAGCCGCCGGGACAGTTCGGGCTACACCTTC.

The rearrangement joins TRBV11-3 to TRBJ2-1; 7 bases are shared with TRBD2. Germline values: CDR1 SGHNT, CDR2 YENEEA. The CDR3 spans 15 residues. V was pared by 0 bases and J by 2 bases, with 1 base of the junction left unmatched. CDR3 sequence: CASSLDGGAYNEQFF. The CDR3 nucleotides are TGTGCCAGCAGCTTAGATGGGGGGGCCTACAATGAGCAGTTCTTC.

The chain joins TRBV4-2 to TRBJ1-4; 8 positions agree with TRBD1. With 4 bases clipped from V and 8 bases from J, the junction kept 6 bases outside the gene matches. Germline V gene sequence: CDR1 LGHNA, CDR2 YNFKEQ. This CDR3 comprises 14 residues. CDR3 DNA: TGTGCCAGCAGCCCGGACAGGGCGGTGGAAAAACTGTTTTTT. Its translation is CASSPDRAVEKLFF.